This T cell receptor (beta chain) was observed in a study of radiotherapy plus CTLA-4 blockade in lung cancer. CDR3 length: 16 residues. Germline loops: CDR1 SGHTA, CDR2 FQGNSA. V lost 5 bases, J lost 0 bases, and 9 bases stayed unmatched. Method: immunoSEQ multiplex PCR; TCRdb's copy keeps in-frame clones and lacks some. The sample lists 90,000 to 95,000 clones; 83% were seen once. The chain is built from TRBV7-2 and TRBJ1-1, with 7 bases lining up with TRBD1. Material: peripheral blood, obtained from a patient treated with radiotherapy plus ipilimumab. The clonotype comes from a human donor with non-small cell lung cancer who had stable disease on radiotherapy plus ipilimumab. This CDR3 reads CASSAYRGRMNTEAFF. The CDR3 DNA reads as TGTGCCAGCAGCGCTTACAGGGGCCGGATGAACACTGAAGCTTTCTTT.